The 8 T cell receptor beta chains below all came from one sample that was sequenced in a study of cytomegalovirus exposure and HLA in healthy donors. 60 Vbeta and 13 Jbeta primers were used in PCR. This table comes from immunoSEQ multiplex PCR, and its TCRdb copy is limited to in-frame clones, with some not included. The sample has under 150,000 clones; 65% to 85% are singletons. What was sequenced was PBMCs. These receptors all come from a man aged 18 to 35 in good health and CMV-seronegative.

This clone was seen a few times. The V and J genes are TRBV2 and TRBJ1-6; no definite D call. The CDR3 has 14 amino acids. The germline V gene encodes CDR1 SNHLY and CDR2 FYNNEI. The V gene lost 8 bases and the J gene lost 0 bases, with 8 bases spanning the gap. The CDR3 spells CASRGDSYNSPLHF. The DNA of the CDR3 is TGTGCCAGCCGCGGGGACTCCTATAATTCACCCCTCCACTTT.

In DNA, the CDR3 is TGTGCCAGCAGCGTAGCTGTGCGGGGACTAGCGGGTCAAGAGACCCAGTACTTC. Translated, it gives CASSVAVRGLAGQETQYF. The chain recombines TRBV9 with TRBJ2-5, with 12 bases that match TRBD2. There are 18 residues in the CDR3. CDR1 SGDLS and CDR2 YYNGEE come from the germline V gene. V shed 0 bases, J shed 2 bases, and the junction held 8 bases outside the gene matches.

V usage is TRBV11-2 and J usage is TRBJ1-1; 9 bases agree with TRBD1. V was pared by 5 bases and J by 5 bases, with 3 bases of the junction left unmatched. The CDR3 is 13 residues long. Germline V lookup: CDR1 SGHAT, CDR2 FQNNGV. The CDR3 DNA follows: TGTGCCAGCAGCAGAGACAGGGGGACTGAAGCTTTCTTT. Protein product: CASSRDRGTEAFF.

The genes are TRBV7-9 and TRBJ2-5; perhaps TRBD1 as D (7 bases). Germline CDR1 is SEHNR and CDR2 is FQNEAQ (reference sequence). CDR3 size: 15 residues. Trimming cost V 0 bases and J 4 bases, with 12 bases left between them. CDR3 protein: CASSLAGGTAETQYF. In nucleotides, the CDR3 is TGTGCCAGCAGCTTAGCGGGCGGGACAGCAGAGACCCAGTACTTC.

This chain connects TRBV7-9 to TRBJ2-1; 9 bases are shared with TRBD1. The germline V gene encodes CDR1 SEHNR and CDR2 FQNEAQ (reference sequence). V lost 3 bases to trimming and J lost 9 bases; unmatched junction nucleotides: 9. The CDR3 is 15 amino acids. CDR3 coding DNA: TGTGCCAGCAGCTTGGGACAGGGCCCGGTCGGTGAGCAGTTCTTC. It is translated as CASSLGQGPVGEQFF.

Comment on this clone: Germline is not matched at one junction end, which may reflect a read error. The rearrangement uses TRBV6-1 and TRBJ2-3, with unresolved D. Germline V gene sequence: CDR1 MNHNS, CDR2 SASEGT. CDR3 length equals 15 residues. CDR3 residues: CASTETPPRTDTQYF. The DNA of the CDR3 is TGTGCCAGCACTGAAACACCCCCAAGAACAGATACGCAGTATTTT.

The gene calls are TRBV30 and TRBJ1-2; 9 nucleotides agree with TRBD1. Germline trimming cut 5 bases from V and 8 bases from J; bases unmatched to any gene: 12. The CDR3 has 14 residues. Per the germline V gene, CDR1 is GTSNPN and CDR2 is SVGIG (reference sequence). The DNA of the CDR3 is TGTGCCTGGGGGCGAGGACAGGGGACCGGCGGCTACACCTTC. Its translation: CAWGRGQGTGGYTF.

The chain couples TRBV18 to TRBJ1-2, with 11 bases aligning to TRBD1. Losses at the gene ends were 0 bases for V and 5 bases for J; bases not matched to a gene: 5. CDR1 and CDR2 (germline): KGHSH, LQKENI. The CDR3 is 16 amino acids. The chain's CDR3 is CASSPPIGTGGYGYTF. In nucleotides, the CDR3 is TGTGCCAGCTCACCACCGATAGGGACAGGGGGATATGGCTACACCTTC.